These 18 T cell receptor beta chains were all obtained from the same sample, sequenced in a study of regulatory T cells in long-lasting Graves disease. Time point meaning: newly diagnosed GD, antithyroid drugs for less than 3 months. Isolated PBMC RNA provided the starting material for the TCR library. Through Arm-PCR of CDR3 regions and iRepertoire HTBI primers, TCR beta libraries were built. TCRdb itself ran the multiplex PCR reads through MiXCR, one entry per CDR3 protein. The sample holds 540,000 or so distinct CDR3 sequences; about 13% are singletons and the top ten take 10%. These same records also appear under a second study, on T cells in Graves' hyperthyroidism and ophthalmopathy.

This material consisted of peripheral blood mononuclear cells (PBMCs), taken at new diagnosis, from a patient treated with antithyroid drugs. Receptors were obtained from a young man with Graves disease.

This clonotype has ten or more counts. The chain employs TRBV20-1 and TRBJ1-1; D remains unclear. With 5 bases removed from V and 5 bases from J, the gap between germline ends came to 12 bases. The CDR3 runs to 12 residues. Germline V CDR1 and CDR2: DFQATT, SNEGSKA (reference sequence). The CDR3 spells CSASNSGTEAFF. In DNA, the CDR3 is TGCAGTGCTTCCAACAGTGGGACTGAAGCTTTCTTT.

This clonotype was seen a handful of times. V gene TRBV29-1 combines with J gene TRBJ2-7; 8 bases are a match to TRBD2. The CDR3 runs 12 residues. The V gene's germline CDR1 is SQVTM and CDR2 ANQGSEA. After removal of 6 bases from V and 2 bases from J, the junction contained 3 bases not matched to a gene. CDR3 nucleotides: TGCAGCGTGCCGGGAGGGGCCTACGAGCAGTACTTC. Amino acids: CSVPGGAYEQYF.

This clonotype appeared many times. V usage is TRBV12-3 or TRBV12-4 and J usage is TRBJ2-1; tentative D call: TRBD2 (6 bases). V was cut by 6 bases and J by 0 bases, with 12 bases left in between. The CDR3 runs to 15 residues. The CDR3 nucleotides are TGTGCCAGCAGCATGGGACTGAGCTCCTACAATGAGCAGTTCTTC. Protein: CASSMGLSSYNEQFF.

This sequence joins TRBV6-1 and TRBJ2-4, with unresolved D. With 1 base removed from V and 7 bases from J, the gap between germline ends came to 14 bases. The CDR3 has 15 amino acids. The germline V gene encodes CDR1 MNHNS and CDR2 SASEGT. The CDR3: CASSEGRLEVNIQYF. DNA of the CDR3: TGTGCCAGCAGTGAAGGAAGGCTTGAGGTGAACATTCAGTACTTC.

This clonotype showed up many times. The chain is built from TRBV24-1 and TRBJ2-1; no clear D. This CDR3 has 11 residues. CDR1 and CDR2 from the germline V gene are KGHDR and SFDVKD. The germline V and J ends were trimmed by 5 bases and 15 bases, with 13 bases remaining between them. CDR3 amino acids: CATSVGRWAFF. The CDR3 DNA reads as TGTGCCACCAGTGTTGGGCGGTGGGCGTTCTTC.

This clonotype was observed many times. This chain joins TRBV12-3 or TRBV12-4 and TRBJ1-6, with D perhaps TRBD1 (5 bases). V lost 6 bases, J lost 5 bases, and 14 bases lay in between. The CDR3 has 15 amino acids. The CDR3 spells CASSPWGSNNSPLHF. The DNA of the CDR3 is TGTGCCAGCAGCCCTTGGGGCAGTAATAATTCACCCCTCCACTTT.

This clonotype has at least ten counts. The chain is built from TRBV20-1 and TRBJ2-7, with 8 nucleotides matching TRBD1. This CDR3 has 13 amino acids. Trimming removed 3 bases from V and 4 bases from J; junction bases left unmatched: 5. Germline V gene data show CDR1 as DFQATT and CDR2 as SNEGSKA (reference sequence). The CDR3 protein is CSASANRGYEQYF. The CDR3 DNA follows: TGCAGTGCTAGCGCGAACAGGGGGTACGAGCAGTACTTC.

This clonotype was picked up many times. The chain is built from TRBV5-1 and TRBJ2-3; 9 nucleotides agree with TRBD2. V was pared by 5 bases and J by 2 bases, with 9 bases of the junction left unmatched. Germline lookup yields CDR1 SGHRS and CDR2 YFSETQ. CDR3 length equals 16 residues. CDR3 protein: CASSSVAGVATDTQYF. CDR3 coding DNA: TGCGCCAGCAGTTCAGTAGCGGGAGTGGCCACAGATACGCAGTATTTT. The variable domain in full, completed from reference TRBV5-1 and TRBJ2-3, reads KAGVTQTPRYLIKTRGQQVTLSCSPISGHRSVSWYQQTPGQGLQFLFEYFSETQRNKGNFPGRFSGRQFSNSRSEMNVSTLELGDSALYLCASSSVAGVATDTQYFGPGTRLTVL.

This clonotype showed up just a few times. The rearrangement links TRBV5-1 to TRBJ2-5; D possibly corresponds to TRBD1 (7 bases). The germline CDR1 and CDR2 sequences are SGHRS and YFSETQ. This CDR3 is 14 amino acids long. Deletions cut 4 bases from V and 5 bases from J, with 15 bases between. CDR3 DNA sequence: TGCGCCAGCAGCGGGGGGACAGCCTCGGAGACCCAGTACTTC. Protein product: CASSGGTASETQYF.

This clonotype was counted only a few times. The chain employs TRBV3-1 and TRBJ2-1; D gene unclear. Trimming took 2 bases from V and 0 from J, leaving 11 bases between them. CDR1 is LGHDT, CDR2 YNNKEL, per germline (reference sequence). This CDR3 is 16 amino acids long. CDR3 region: CASSQLWISSYNEQFF. The CDR3 nucleotides read TGTGCCAGCAGCCAATTATGGATTAGCTCCTACAATGAGCAGTTCTTC.

The V gene is TRBV13, the J gene TRBJ2-5; the D gene is possibly TRBD2 (5 bases). V lost 5 bases and J lost 5, with 18 bases in between. This CDR3 region has 15 residues. Looked up from germline, CDR1 is PRHDT and CDR2 is FYEKMQ (reference sequence). The DNA of the CDR3 is TGTGCCAGCAGCCCCAACCGGGCCTCGGGGGAGACCCAGTACTTC. Amino acids: CASSPNRASGETQYF. Filled out from reference TRBV13 and TRBJ2-5, the complete variable domain reads AAGVIQSPRHLIKEKRETATLKCYPIPRHDTVYWYQQGPGQDPQFLISFYEKMQSDKGSIPDRFSAQQFSDYHSELNMSSLELGDSALYFCASSPNRASGETQYFGPGTRLLVL.

This clonotype has only a few counts. This may stem from a read error, because a much larger clone lies one nucleotide away. The V call is TRBV30, the J call TRBJ2-7; D ambiguous. This CDR3 has 12 residues. Deletions cut 6 bases from V and 2 bases from J, with 11 bases between. CDR1 GTSNPN and CDR2 SVGIG come from the germline V gene (reference sequence). The CDR3 spells CACSRSTYEQYF. The CDR3 DNA follows: TGTGCCTGTAGTAGATCCACCTACGAGCAGTACTTC. Supplemented by reference TRBV30 and TRBJ2-7, the full variable domain reads SQTIHQWPATLVQPVGSPLSLECTVEGTSNPNLYWYRQAAGRGLQLLFYSVGIGQISSEVPQNLSASRPQDRQFILSSKKLLLSDSGFYLCACSRSTYEQYFGPGTRLTVT.

V and J are TRBV4-1 and TRBJ1-1; TRBD1 is a possible D gene (6 bases). Germline values: CDR1 MGHRA, CDR2 YSYEKL. The V end lost 1 base, the J end lost 2 bases, and 20 bases lay between the germline ends. CDR3 size: 18 residues. In nucleotides, the CDR3 is TGCGCCAGCAGCCAAGCTCCCCCCCGGGGGCCGTTAAACACTGAAGCTTTCTTT. Its translation is CASSQAPPRGPLNTEAFF.

The V gene is TRBV20-1, the J gene TRBJ2-7; 8 bases match TRBD2. This CDR3 has 13 amino acids. Germline assignment: CDR1 DFQATT and CDR2 SNEGSKA (reference sequence). Trimming at V came to 8 bases and at J to 3 bases, leaving 9 bases not matched to a gene. This CDR3 is CSIRDSGDYEQYF. The CDR3 DNA reads as TGCAGTATCCGTGATAGCGGGGACTACGAGCAGTACTTC.

This clonotype occurred a few times. The chain links TRBV5-5 to TRBJ2-1, with TRBD2 identical over 10 bases. Germline trimming cut 4 bases from V and 6 bases from J; bases unmatched to any gene: 7. CDR1 is SGHKS and CDR2 is YYEKEE in the germline V gene (reference sequence). The CDR3 has 15 amino acids. CDR3 region: CASSLGLAEPNEQFF. DNA for the CDR3: TGTGCCAGCAGCCTTGGACTAGCGGAGCCCAATGAGCAGTTCTTC. The full variable domain, with the rest looked up from reference TRBV5-5 and TRBJ2-1, is DAGVTQSPTHLIKTRGQQVTLRCSPISGHKSVSWYQQVLGQGPQFIFQYYEKEERGRGNFPDRFSARQFPNYSSELNVNALLLGDSALYLCASSLGLAEPNEQFFGPGTRLTVL.

This clonotype was recorded many times. The chain uses TRBV5-1 and TRBJ2-1; no reliable D call. Germline V lookup: CDR1 SGHRS, CDR2 YFSETQ. Deletions cut 4 bases from V and 7 bases from J, with 9 bases between. CDR3 size: 12 residues. The CDR3 bases are TGCGCCAGCAGCGACGGGCTGAATGAGCAGTTCTTC. It translates to CASSDGLNEQFF.

About this clonotype itself: Possible read error: a much larger clone is one base away. The J gene is TRBJ2-5, the V gene TRBV12-3 or TRBV12-4, with D possibly TRBD2 on 6 matching bases. Trimming took 6 bases from V and 2 from J, leaving 10 bases between them. This CDR3 spans 13 amino acids. The CDR3 sequence is CASSRREQETQYF. CDR3 DNA sequence: TGTGCCAGCAGCCGACGGGAGCAAGAGACCCAGTACTTC.

This clonotype was seen at least ten times. The chain is built from TRBV11-2 and TRBJ1-5, with D hard to call. V was shortened by 2 bases and J by 3 bases, with 8 bases between the two germline ends. The germline V gene has CDR1 SGHAT and CDR2 FQNNGV. The CDR3 spans 14 residues. The CDR3 DNA sequence: TGTGCCAGCAGCTTACTAGCATCCAATCAGCCCCAGCATTTT. This sequence encodes CASSLLASNQPQHF.